One sample yielded the 8 T cell receptor beta chains listed below, sequenced in a study of control samples from healthy donors and cancer patients. Data came from immunoSEQ multiplex PCR; TCRdb stores just in-frame clones and leaves some out. The sample has approximately 150,000 clones, roughly 94% seen once. Sequencing was carried out using PBMCs. Receptors originate from a man in his sixties with colorectal cancer.

The chain couples TRBV6-5 to TRBJ2-7; TRBD2 agrees at 11 bases. There are 13 residues in the CDR3. Germline V gene data show CDR1 as MNHEY and CDR2 as SVGAGI. V lost 10 bases to trimming and J lost 5 bases; unmatched junction nucleotides: 7. In DNA form, the CDR3 reads TGTGCCACCTCGGGACTAGCGGCCAACGAGCAGTACTTC. Encoded protein: CATSGLAANEQYF.

This clone turned up a few times. The chain is built from TRBV2 and TRBJ1-1; D may be TRBD1 (5 bases). Germline assignment: CDR1 SNHLY and CDR2 FYNNEI. With 0 bases removed from V and 11 bases from J, the gap between germline ends came to 16 bases. The CDR3 extends over 14 amino acids. In DNA, the CDR3 is TGTGCCAGCAGTGAAGCGGGGGTCCCCTGGTCGGCTTTCTTT. As protein: CASSEAGVPWSAFF.

The chain links TRBV12-3 or TRBV12-4 to TRBJ1-2; 7 bases map to TRBD1. The CDR3 runs to 13 residues. J lost 4 bases, V lost 6 bases, and 5 bases had no gene match. CDR3 in amino acids: CASRDDRVYGYTF. The CDR3 bases are TGTGCCAGCAGGGATGACAGGGTCTATGGCTACACCTTC.

The rearrangement uses TRBV7-9 and TRBJ1-4; D might be TRBD1 (6 bases). CDR1 and CDR2 (germline): SEHNR, FQNEAQ (reference sequence). The V end was cut by 2 bases, the J end by 7 bases, with 14 bases between. CDR3 length: 15 amino acids. CDR3 sequence (DNA): TGTGCCAGCAGCTTATGGGCAGGGGAGGGTGAAAAACTGTTTTTT. Residues: CASSLWAGEGEKLFF.

J is TRBJ2-5 and V is TRBV27; the match to TRBD1 covers 9 bases. Germline CDR1 reads MNHEY; CDR2 reads SMNVEV (reference sequence). The CDR3 loop spans 18 amino acids. The junction had 23 bases not matched to a gene; V was cut back by 11 bases and J by 4 bases. The CDR3 loop is CAPVLIPNSTGGGETQYF. CDR3 DNA: TGTGCCCCAGTTTTAATCCCAAACTCGACAGGGGGAGGAGAGACCCAGTACTTC.

The V and J genes are TRBV6-6 and TRBJ1-1, with TRBD1 identical over 7 bases. The V gene end was trimmed by 0 bases and the J gene end by 8 bases; junction bases not matched to a gene: 6. The CDR3 has 14 amino acids. CDR1 and CDR2 (germline): MNHNY, SVGAGI (reference sequence). The CDR3 reads CASSYSILQGEAFF. For the CDR3, the DNA is TGTGCCAGCAGTTACTCGATTTTACAGGGGGAAGCTTTCTTT.

The genes are TRBV4-1 and TRBJ2-1; 11 positions match TRBD1. J was trimmed by 7 bases and V by 4 bases; bases with no gene match: 9. The CDR3 contains 16 residues. Germline V CDR1 and CDR2: MGHRA, YSYEKL. This CDR3 is CASSLTGTGGINEQFF. Here the CDR3 DNA reads TGCGCCAGCAGCCTTACCGGGACAGGGGGAATAAATGAGCAGTTCTTC.

This CDR3 is CASSLGKGGYEQYF. CDR3 coding DNA: TGTGCCAGCAGTTTGGGAAAGGGGGGCTACGAGCAGTACTTC. The chain links TRBV27 to TRBJ2-7, with D possibly called TRBD1 or TRBD2 (6 bases each). Germline V lookup: CDR1 MNHEY, CDR2 SMNVEV (reference sequence). This CDR3 comprises 14 residues. V lost 3 bases and J 3 bases, leaving 12 bases between the germline ends.